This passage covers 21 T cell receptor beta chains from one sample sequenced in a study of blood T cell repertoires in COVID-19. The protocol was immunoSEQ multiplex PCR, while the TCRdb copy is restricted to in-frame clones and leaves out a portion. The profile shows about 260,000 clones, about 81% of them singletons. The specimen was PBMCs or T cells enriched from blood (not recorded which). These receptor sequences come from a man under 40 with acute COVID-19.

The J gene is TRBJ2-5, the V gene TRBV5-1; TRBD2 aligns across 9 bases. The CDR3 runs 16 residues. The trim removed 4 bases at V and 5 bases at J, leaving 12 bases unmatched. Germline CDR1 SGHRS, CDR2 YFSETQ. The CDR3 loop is CASSVGGLARGETQYF. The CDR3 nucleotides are TGCGCCAGCAGCGTAGGGGGACTAGCCAGGGGGGAGACCCAGTACTTC.

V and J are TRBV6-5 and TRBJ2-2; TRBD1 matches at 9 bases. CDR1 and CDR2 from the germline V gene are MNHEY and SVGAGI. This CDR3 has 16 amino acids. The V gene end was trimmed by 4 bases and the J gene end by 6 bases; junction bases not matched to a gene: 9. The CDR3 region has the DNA TGTGCCAGCAGTTCCTGGGGACAGGGTGAGGCCGGGGAGCTGTTTTTT. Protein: CASSSWGQGEAGELFF.

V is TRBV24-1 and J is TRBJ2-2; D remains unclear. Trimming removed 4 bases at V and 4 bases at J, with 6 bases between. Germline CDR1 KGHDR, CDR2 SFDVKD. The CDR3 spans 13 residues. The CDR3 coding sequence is TGTGCCACCAGTGACGAGGTCACCGGGGAGCTGTTTTTT. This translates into CATSDEVTGELFF.

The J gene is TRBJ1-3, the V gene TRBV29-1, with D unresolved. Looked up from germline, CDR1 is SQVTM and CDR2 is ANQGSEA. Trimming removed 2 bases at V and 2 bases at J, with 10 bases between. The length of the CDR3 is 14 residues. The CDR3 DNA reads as TGCAGCGTTGAACCCTCCGCGGCTGGAAACACCATATATTTT. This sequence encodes CSVEPSAAGNTIYF.

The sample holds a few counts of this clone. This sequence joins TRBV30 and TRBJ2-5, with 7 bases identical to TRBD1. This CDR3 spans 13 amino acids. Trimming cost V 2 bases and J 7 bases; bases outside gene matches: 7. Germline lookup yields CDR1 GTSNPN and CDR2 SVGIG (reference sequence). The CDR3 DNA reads TGTGCCTGGAGTCAAAGGGGGCGCGGGACCCAGTACTTC. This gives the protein CAWSQRGRGTQYF.

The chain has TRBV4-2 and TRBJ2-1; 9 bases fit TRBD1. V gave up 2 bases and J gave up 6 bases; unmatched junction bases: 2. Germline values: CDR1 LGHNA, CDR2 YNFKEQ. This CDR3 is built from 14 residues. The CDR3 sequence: CASSQRQGGNEQFF. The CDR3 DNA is TGTGCCAGCAGCCAAAGACAGGGGGGCAATGAGCAGTTCTTC.

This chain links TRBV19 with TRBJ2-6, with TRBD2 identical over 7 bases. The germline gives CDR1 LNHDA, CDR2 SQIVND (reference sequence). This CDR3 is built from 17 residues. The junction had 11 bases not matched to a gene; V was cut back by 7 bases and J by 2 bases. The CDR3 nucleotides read TGTGCCAGTAATCCCAGGAGCGGGACGCCTGGGGCCAACGTCCTGACTTTC. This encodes CASNPRSGTPGANVLTF.

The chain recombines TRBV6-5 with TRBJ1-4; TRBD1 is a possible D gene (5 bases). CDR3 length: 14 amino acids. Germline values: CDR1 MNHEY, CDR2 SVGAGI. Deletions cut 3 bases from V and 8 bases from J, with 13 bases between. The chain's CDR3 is CASSYTRGGEKLFF. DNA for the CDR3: TGTGCCAGCAGTTATACTCGGGGGGGGGAAAAACTGTTTTTT.

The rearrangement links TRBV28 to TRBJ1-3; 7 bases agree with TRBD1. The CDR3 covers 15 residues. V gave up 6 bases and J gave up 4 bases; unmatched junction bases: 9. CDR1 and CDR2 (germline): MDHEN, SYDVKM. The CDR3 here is CASRETGTAGNTIYF. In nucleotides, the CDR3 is TGTGCCAGCAGAGAAACCGGGACAGCAGGAAACACCATATATTTT.

The CDR3 DNA reads TGTGCCAGCAAAGCGCGGGGGGACTCAGATACGCAGTATTTT. Its translation is CASKARGDSDTQYF. This sequence joins TRBV3-1 (or the pseudogene TRBV3-2) and TRBJ2-3; 8 bases are shared with TRBD2. Germline-derived CDR1 and CDR2 are LGHDT and YNNKEL (reference sequence). V was clipped by 7 bases and J by 4 bases; unmatched bases: 7. This CDR3 is 14 amino acids long.

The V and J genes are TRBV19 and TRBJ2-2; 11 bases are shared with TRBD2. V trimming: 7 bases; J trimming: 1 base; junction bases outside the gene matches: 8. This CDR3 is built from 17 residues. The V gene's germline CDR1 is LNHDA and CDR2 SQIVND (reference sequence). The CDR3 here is CASMRNSGGVNTGELFF. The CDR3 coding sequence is TGTGCCAGTATGAGGAATAGCGGGGGGGTGAACACCGGGGAGCTGTTTTTT.

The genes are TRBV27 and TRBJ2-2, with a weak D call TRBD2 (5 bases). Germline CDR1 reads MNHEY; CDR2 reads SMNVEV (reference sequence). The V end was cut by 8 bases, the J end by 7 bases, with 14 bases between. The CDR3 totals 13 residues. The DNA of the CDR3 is TGTGCCAGCCGTTATAGCCGGGGCGGGGAGCTGTTTTTT. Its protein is CASRYSRGGELFF.

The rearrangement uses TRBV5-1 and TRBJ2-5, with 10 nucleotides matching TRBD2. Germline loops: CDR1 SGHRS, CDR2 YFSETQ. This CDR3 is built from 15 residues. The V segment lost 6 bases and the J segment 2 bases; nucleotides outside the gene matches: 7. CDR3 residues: CASTLAGGKQETQYF. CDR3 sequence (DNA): TGCGCCAGCACCTTAGCGGGGGGAAAACAAGAGACCCAGTACTTC. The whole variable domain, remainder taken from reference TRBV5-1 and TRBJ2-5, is KAGVTQTPRYLIKTRGQQVTLSCSPISGHRSVSWYQQTPGQGLQFLFEYFSETQRNKGNFPGRFSGRQFSNSRSEMNVSTLELGDSALYLCASTLAGGKQETQYFGPGTRLLVL.

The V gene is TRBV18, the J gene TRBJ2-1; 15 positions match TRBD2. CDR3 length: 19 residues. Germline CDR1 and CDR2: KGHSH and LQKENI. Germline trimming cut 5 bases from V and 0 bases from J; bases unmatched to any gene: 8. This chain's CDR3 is CASSSGLAGGSSSYNEQFF. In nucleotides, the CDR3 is TGTGCCAGCTCATCGGGACTAGCGGGGGGTTCCAGCTCCTACAATGAGCAGTTCTTC.

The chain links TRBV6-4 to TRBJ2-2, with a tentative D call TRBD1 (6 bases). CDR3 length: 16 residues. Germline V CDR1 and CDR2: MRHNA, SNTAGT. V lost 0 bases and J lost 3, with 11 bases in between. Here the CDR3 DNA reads TGTGCCAGCAGTGACTCATCAGGGGTGTACACCGGGGAGCTGTTTTTT. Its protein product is CASSDSSGVYTGELFF.

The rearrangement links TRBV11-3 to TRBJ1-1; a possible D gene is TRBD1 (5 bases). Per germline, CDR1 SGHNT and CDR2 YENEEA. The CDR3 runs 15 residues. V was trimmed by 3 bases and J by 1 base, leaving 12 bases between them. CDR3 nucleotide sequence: TGTGCCAGCAGCTTTGCTTCGGGGGAGAACACTGAAGCTTTCTTT. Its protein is CASSFASGENTEAFF.

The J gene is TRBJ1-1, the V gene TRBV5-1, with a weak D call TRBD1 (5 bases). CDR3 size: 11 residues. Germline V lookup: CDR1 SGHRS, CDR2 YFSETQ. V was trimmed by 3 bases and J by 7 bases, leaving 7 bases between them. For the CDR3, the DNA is TGCGCCAGCAGCTCCACAGGTGAAGCTTTCTTT. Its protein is CASSSTGEAFF.

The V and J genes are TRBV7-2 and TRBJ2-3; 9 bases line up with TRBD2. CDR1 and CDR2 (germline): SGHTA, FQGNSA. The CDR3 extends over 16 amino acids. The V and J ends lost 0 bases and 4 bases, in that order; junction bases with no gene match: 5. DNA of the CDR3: TGTGCCAGCAGCTTAGCGGCTAGCGGGATCGCAGATACGCAGTATTTT. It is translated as CASSLAASGIADTQYF.

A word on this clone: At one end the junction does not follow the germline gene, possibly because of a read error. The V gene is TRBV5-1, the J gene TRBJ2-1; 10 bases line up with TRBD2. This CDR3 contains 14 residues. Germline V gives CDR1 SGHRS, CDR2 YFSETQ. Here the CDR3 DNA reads TGTGCCAGCAGCTTAAGCGGGAGGGCGGATGAGCAGTTCTTC. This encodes CASSLSGRADEQFF.

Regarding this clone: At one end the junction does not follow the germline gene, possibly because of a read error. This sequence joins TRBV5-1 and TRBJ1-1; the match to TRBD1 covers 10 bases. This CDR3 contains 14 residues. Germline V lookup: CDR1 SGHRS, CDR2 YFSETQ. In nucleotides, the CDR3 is TGTGCCAGCAGGGGGACAGGGGCGAATACTGAAGCTTTCTTT. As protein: CASRGTGANTEAFF.

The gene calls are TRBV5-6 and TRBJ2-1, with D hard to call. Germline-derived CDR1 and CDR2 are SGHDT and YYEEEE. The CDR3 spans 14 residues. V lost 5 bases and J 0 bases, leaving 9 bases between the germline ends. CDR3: CASRQPSSYNEQFF. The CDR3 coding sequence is TGTGCCAGCAGACAGCCGAGCTCCTACAATGAGCAGTTCTTC.